One and the same sample provided the 7 T cell receptor beta chains below, sequenced in a study of early T cells in non-severe SARS-CoV-2 infection. TCRdb reprocessed the 5' RACE reads with MiXCR, giving one entry per CDR3 protein. Among around 57,000 distinct CDR3 sequences, about 10% were seen once, and the ten largest hold around 1.8%. Sequenced input: whole blood. The receptors come from an adult who was a healthcare worker with PCR-confirmed SARS-CoV-2 infection or an uninfected control (not recorded which).

This chain joins TRBV5-5 and TRBJ1-6; D gene unclear. Trimming pared 3 bases from V and 5 bases from J, leaving 12 bases between. Germline CDR1 and CDR2: SGHKS and YYEKEE (reference sequence). The CDR3 is 15 residues long. CDR3 sequence: CASSSTLSDNSPLHF. DNA for the CDR3: TGTGCCAGCAGCTCAACGTTGTCCGATAATTCACCCCTCCACTTT.

The genes are TRBV10-3 and TRBJ1-6; TRBD1 matches 8 bases. Germline-derived CDR1 and CDR2 are ENHRY and SYGVKD. The CDR3 spans 15 residues. After removal of 5 bases from V and 11 bases from J, the junction contained 11 bases not matched to a gene. The CDR3 DNA reads TGTGCCATCAGTCGAGAAGGGACAGGAGAAACACCCCTCCACTTT. It is translated as CAISREGTGETPLHF.

The chain employs TRBV6-2 or TRBV6-3 and TRBJ2-1; unclear D gene. The CDR3 has 13 amino acids. CDR1 and CDR2 from the germline V gene are MNHEY and SVGEGT. Trimming shortened V by 6 bases and J by 8 bases, and 14 bases separated the two germline ends. CDR3 sequence: CASRNGPGDEQFF. The CDR3 bases are TGTGCCAGCAGGAACGGACCGGGCGATGAGCAGTTCTTC.

This clonotype was counted ten times or more. The chain combines TRBV20-1 with TRBJ2-5; 7 nucleotides align to TRBD1. The V and J ends lost 2 bases and 5 bases, in that order; junction bases with no gene match: 11. The length of the CDR3 is 15 residues. Germline values: CDR1 DFQATT, CDR2 SNEGSKA (reference sequence). The CDR3 DNA reads TGCAGTGCTAGACCCAACAGGGGCGAGGGTGAGACCCAGTACTTC. Encoded protein: CSARPNRGEGETQYF.

The table lists this clonotype with many counts. The CDR3 DNA follows: TGCAGCGTGGGACAGCGCCTGAACACTGAAGCTTTCTTT. Translated: CSVGQRLNTEAFF. This chain links TRBV29-1 with TRBJ1-1; TRBD1 matches at 7 bases. Germline V gene sequence: CDR1 SQVTM, CDR2 ANQGSEA. This CDR3 region has 13 residues. J gave up 0 bases and V 6 bases, and 4 bases lay outside the gene matches.

The table lists this clonotype with many counts. The chain uses TRBV12-3 or TRBV12-4 and TRBJ2-1; 11 bases agree with TRBD2. The junction had 8 bases not matched to a gene; V was cut back by 5 bases and J by 5 bases. CDR3 length: 16 residues. Here the CDR3 DNA reads TGTGCCAGCAGTCGTAATAGCGGGGGGGTTCACAATGAGCAGTTCTTC. It translates to CASSRNSGGVHNEQFF.

Ten or more counts support this clonotype. The CDR3 is CASSFYLLGGFHYGYTF. The CDR3 region has the DNA TGTGCCAGCAGTTTTTATTTACTGGGCGGATTCCACTATGGCTACACCTTC. The chain links TRBV12-3 or TRBV12-4 to TRBJ1-2; D remains ambiguous. The CDR3 runs to 17 residues. V lost 3 bases, J lost 3 bases, and 20 bases lay in between.